The 30 T cell receptor beta chains reported below all come from one sample, sequenced in a study of CD8+CD57+ T cells in acquired aplastic anemia. Genomic DNA, the template, was used for profiling of the TCR beta VDJ and CDR3. From the reads, TCRdb called clonotypes with MiXCR, one entry per CDR3 protein. The data hold over 35,000 distinct CDR3 sequences, with roughly two thirds observed a single time. Material for sequencing was sorted CD4+, CD8+, or CD8+CD57+ T cells (not recorded which) from PBMCs. The receptors stem from a human donor in good health, serving as a control.

On this clonotype: A junction boundary mismatches the germline segment, possibly from a read error. CDR3 nucleotides: TGTGCCAGCAGGGAAGGACAGTTAGACCCTAGCACAGATACGCAGTATTTT. This translates into CASREGQLDPSTDTQYF. The chain combines TRBV6-1 with TRBJ2-3; D perhaps matches TRBD1 (6 bases). Germline V CDR1 and CDR2: MNHNS, SASEGT. The CDR3 extends over 17 amino acids.

This clonotype was seen at least ten times. V usage is TRBV5-8 and J usage is TRBJ1-5; D unresolved. V gave up 3 bases and J gave up 7 bases, with 20 bases separating them. The CDR3 length is 16 residues. The germline gives CDR1 SGHTS, CDR2 YDEGEE. This chain's CDR3 is CASSSESPGGSQPQHF. CDR3 bases: TGTGCCAGCAGCTCGGAGTCCCCGGGCGGATCGCAGCCCCAGCATTTT.

The V call is TRBV10-3, the J call TRBJ2-2; the D is unclear. Trimming pared 3 bases from V and 1 base from J, leaving 6 bases between. CDR1 and CDR2 from the germline V gene are ENHRY and SYGVKD. CDR3 length equals 14 residues. The CDR3, as DNA: TGTGCCATCAGTGACATCAGGAACACCGGGGAGCTGTTTTTT. Translating gives CAISDIRNTGELFF.

This sequence joins TRBV2 and TRBJ1-5, with TRBD1 as a possible D gene (6 bases). This CDR3 comprises 15 residues. V gave up 5 bases and J gave up 3 bases, with 14 bases separating them. Germline V gives CDR1 SNHLY, CDR2 FYNNEI. The CDR3 is CASSPASGANQPQHF. CDR3 coding DNA: TGTGCCAGCAGTCCCGCCTCAGGGGCCAATCAGCCCCAGCATTTT.

In DNA form, the CDR3 reads TGTGCCAGCAACATAGGACAGCGAGAGACCCAGTACTTC. Translating gives CASNIGQRETQYF. The chain couples TRBV2 to TRBJ2-5, with D perhaps matching TRBD1 (6 bases). The CDR3 spans 13 residues. The V end was cut by 7 bases, the J end by 4 bases, with 13 bases between. Germline V lookup: CDR1 SNHLY, CDR2 FYNNEI.

The CDR3 DNA follows: TGTGCCAGCAGCCCATGGGGACAGGGATACTACGAGCAGTACTTC. This sequence encodes CASSPWGQGYYEQYF. The V and J genes are TRBV11-2 and TRBJ2-7, with 9 nucleotides matching TRBD1. This CDR3 spans 15 amino acids. V gave up 5 bases and J gave up 3 bases; unmatched junction bases: 8. The germline V gene has CDR1 SGHAT and CDR2 FQNNGV.

The chain carries TRBV6-4 and TRBJ2-2, with no clear D. There are 15 residues in the CDR3. The germline V and J ends were trimmed by 2 bases and 7 bases, with 14 bases remaining between them. Germline CDR1 and CDR2: MRHNA and SNTAGT. Here the CDR3 DNA reads TGTGCCAGCAGTGACACTGGCGTGGCAAGCGGGGAGCTGTTTTTT. Translation: CASSDTGVASGELFF.

For the CDR3, the DNA is TGCAGTGCTCCAGCAGGGACTAGCGACCACGAGCAGTACTTC. It is translated as CSAPAGTSDHEQYF. The chain is built from TRBV20-1 and TRBJ2-7; 10 positions agree with TRBD2. V lost 5 bases to trimming and J lost 5 bases; unmatched junction nucleotides: 9. CDR3 length equals 14 residues. Per the germline V gene, CDR1 is DFQATT and CDR2 is SNEGSKA (reference sequence).

V is TRBV20-1 and J is TRBJ1-6, with no clear D. Germline V lookup: CDR1 DFQATT, CDR2 SNEGSKA (reference sequence). CDR3 size: 13 residues. The ends were cut back, 5 bases at V and 9 bases at J, with 14 bases in the middle. DNA for the CDR3: TGCAGTGCTTCCCGGGGTCAGGCTTCACCCCTCCACTTT. Its translation: CSASRGQASPLHF.

J is TRBJ1-5 and V is TRBV15; D is undetermined. V lost 8 bases, J lost 3 bases, and 11 bases lay in between. The CDR3 consists of 13 residues. Looked up from germline, CDR1 is LNHNV and CDR2 is YYDKDF (reference sequence). CDR3 coding DNA: TGTGCCACCTCCAGGCAGAACAATCAGCCCCAGCATTTT. It yields the protein CATSRQNNQPQHF.

In this sample, this clonotype turned up a few times. The chain has TRBV2 and TRBJ2-7; 10 bases agree with TRBD1. The CDR3 length is 13 residues. J lost 7 bases, V lost 10 bases, and 10 bases had no gene match. From germline, CDR1 is SNHLY and CDR2 FYNNEI. The CDR3 reads CATRTGGIKEQYF. The CDR3 DNA follows: TGTGCCACCAGGACAGGGGGGATCAAAGAGCAGTACTTC.

The chain combines TRBV24-1 with TRBJ2-3, with D perhaps TRBD1 (5 bases). The V gene's germline CDR1 is KGHDR and CDR2 SFDVKD. V lost 4 bases to trimming and J lost 3 bases, with 16 bases between them. The CDR3 runs to 16 residues. The DNA for the CDR3 is TGTGCCACCAGTGACCCGGACATATATAGTACAGATACGCAGTATTTT. Translation: CATSDPDIYSTDTQYF.

The chain links TRBV20-1 to TRBJ2-7, with D tentatively TRBD1 (6 bases). The CDR3 extends over 13 amino acids. The V and J ends lost 2 bases and 5 bases respectively, with 13 bases between them. Germline V gene lookup returns CDR1 DFQATT and CDR2 SNEGSKA (reference sequence). CDR3 residues: CSARPTGLHEQYF. CDR3 bases: TGCAGTGCTAGACCCACAGGGCTCCACGAGCAGTACTTC.

The V gene is TRBV5-3, the J gene TRBJ1-2; D unclear. Being an ORF, TRBV5-3 has a function that is uncertain. V lost 8 bases, J lost 6 bases, and 17 bases lay in between. The CDR3 extends over 13 amino acids. CDR3 in amino acids: CASSGRADHGYTF. For the CDR3, the DNA is TGTGCCAGTAGTGGTAGGGCAGACCATGGCTACACCTTC.

The chain couples TRBV9 to TRBJ2-5; 8 bases line up with TRBD2. The junction had 3 bases not matched to a gene; V was cut back by 3 bases and J by 2 bases. This CDR3 contains 14 residues. The germline gives CDR1 SGDLS, CDR2 YYNGEE. In DNA form, the CDR3 reads TGTGCCAGCAGCGAAGGGACTAGGCAAGAGACCCAGTACTTC. Amino acid sequence: CASSEGTRQETQYF.

The CDR3 bases are TGTGCCAGCAGTGAAGTCCCGGGACAGGGTACCGAGCAGTACTTC. This codes for CASSEVPGQGTEQYF. This rearrangement joins TRBV25-1 to TRBJ2-7, with TRBD1 identical over 9 bases. The trim removed 2 bases at V and 6 bases at J, leaving 8 bases unmatched. The CDR3 is made up of 15 amino acids. Germline V gene sequence: CDR1 MGHDK, CDR2 SYGVNS.

V gene TRBV19 combines with J gene TRBJ2-1; maybe TRBD2 (5 bases). This CDR3 region has 13 residues. V was cut by 2 bases and J by 4 bases, with 6 bases left in between. Germline-derived CDR1 and CDR2 are LNHDA and SQIVND (reference sequence). Written as DNA, the CDR3 is TGTGCCAGTAGTATAACGGGGTACAATGAGCAGTTCTTC. This translates into CASSITGYNEQFF.

This CDR3 is CASTGSGTDTQYF. CDR3 DNA sequence: TGCGCCAGCACCGGGAGTGGCACAGATACGCAGTATTTT. J is TRBJ2-3 and V is TRBV10-2; TRBD2 is a possible D gene (6 bases). This CDR3 is 13 amino acids long. Germline loops: CDR1 WSHSY, CDR2 SAAADI. V was pared by 7 bases and J by 1 base, with 9 bases between.

The chain has TRBV6-1 and TRBJ1-5, with 12 bases identical to TRBD1. CDR3 length: 17 amino acids. After removal of 6 bases from V and 4 bases from J, the junction contained 10 bases not matched to a gene. Germline V gene data show CDR1 as MNHNS and CDR2 as SASEGT. The CDR3 sequence is CASRVSGTGGPNQPQHF. The CDR3 DNA reads TGTGCCAGCAGAGTTTCCGGGACAGGGGGCCCTAATCAGCCCCAGCATTTT.

There are many counts of this clonotype. The chain has TRBV6-5 and TRBJ2-3; maybe TRBD1 (5 bases). The length of the CDR3 is 16 residues. Trimming removed 3 bases from V and 1 base from J, with 14 bases in between. Germline V gives CDR1 MNHEY, CDR2 SVGAGI. The CDR3, as DNA: TGTGCCAGCAGTTATTTTGGTGGGGCCGGCACAGATACGCAGTATTTT. It specifies CASSYFGGAGTDTQYF.

This clonotype is medium-sized within its sample. CDR3 protein: CAGQGEGGDEQFF. The DNA of the CDR3 is TGTGCCGGGCAAGGGGAGGGAGGGGACGAGCAGTTCTTC. This chain joins TRBV7-8 and TRBJ2-1, with 7 bases identical to TRBD2. The junction had 14 bases not matched to a gene; V was cut back by 11 bases and J by 10 bases. The germline CDR1 and CDR2 sequences are SGHVS and FQNEAQ. The length of the CDR3 is 13 residues.

Only one count was recorded for this clonotype. The CDR3 here is CASSSGTSGETQETQYF. The CDR3 coding sequence is TGTGCCAGCAGCTCCGGGACTAGCGGGGAAACCCAAGAGACCCAGTACTTC. V gene TRBV5-6 combines with J gene TRBJ2-5; the match to TRBD2 covers 13 bases. V dropped 3 bases and J dropped 1; count of bases not matched to a gene: 6. Germline V gene sequence: CDR1 SGHDT, CDR2 YYEEEE. The CDR3 contains 17 residues.

This clonotype was observed a handful of times. The V call is TRBV2, the J call TRBJ2-3, with D possibly being TRBD2 (6 bases). The CDR3 spans 14 residues. Trimming stripped 4 bases from V and 5 bases from J, with 13 bases between. Germline-derived CDR1 and CDR2 are SNHLY and FYNNEI. CDR3 sequence: CASSGDWQVDTQYF. DNA for the CDR3: TGTGCCAGCAGTGGGGACTGGCAAGTAGATACGCAGTATTTT.

The CDR3 DNA reads as TGCAGTGCTAGAGATGGAGGGACCTATGGCTACACCTTC. This codes for CSARDGGTYGYTF. The chain employs TRBV20-1 and TRBJ1-2, with a possible D match to TRBD1 (5 bases). This CDR3 has 13 amino acids. Germline-derived CDR1 and CDR2 are DFQATT and SNEGSKA (reference sequence). The V and J ends lost 0 bases and 4 bases respectively, with 9 bases between them.

This chain uses TRBV29-1 with TRBJ2-1; D is possibly TRBD2 (7 bases). CDR1 is SQVTM, CDR2 ANQGSEA, per germline. This CDR3 contains 13 residues. V lost 6 bases, J lost 2 bases, and 11 bases lay in between. CDR3 DNA sequence: TGCAGCGTCGGCGGGGGCGCCTACAATGAGCAGTTCTTC. Protein: CSVGGGAYNEQFF.

Only a few counts were recorded for this clonotype. V and J are TRBV7-2 and TRBJ1-5; tentative D call: TRBD1 (5 bases). V was cut by 2 bases and J by 12 bases, with 14 bases left in between. The CDR3 loop spans 13 amino acids. Per the germline V gene, CDR1 is SGHTA and CDR2 is FQGNSA. CDR3 in amino acids: CASSLSLGQGQHF. The DNA for the CDR3 is TGTGCCAGCAGCTTAAGTCTGGGCCAGGGCCAGCATTTT.

This chain joins TRBV29-1 and TRBJ2-1; TRBD2 aligns across 8 bases. Germline CDR1 reads SQVTM; CDR2 reads ANQGSEA. The V segment lost 7 bases and the J segment 2 bases; nucleotides outside the gene matches: 7. CDR3 length equals 14 residues. The DNA for the CDR3 is TGCAGCGGTACACTAGCGGCCCCCTACAATGAGCAGTTCTTC. It specifies CSGTLAAPYNEQFF.

This clonotype was detected only once. The rearrangement uses TRBV25-1 and TRBJ2-5, with 8 bases lining up with TRBD2. The CDR3 is made up of 19 amino acids. Trimming took 2 bases from V and 1 from J; bases not matched to a gene: 15. The germline V gene encodes CDR1 MGHDK and CDR2 SYGVNS. The CDR3, as DNA: TGTGCCAGCAGTGAAATCGGAACGGACGGGGGGGGGTCCCAAGAGACCCAGTACTTC. Amino acids: CASSEIGTDGGGSQETQYF.

The V call is TRBV12-3 or TRBV12-4, the J call TRBJ1-4; D is undetermined. This CDR3 has 15 amino acids. V lost 2 bases, J lost 7 bases, and 14 bases lay in between. Written as DNA, the CDR3 is TGTGCCAGCAGTTTACGGAGAGGCGTGACTGAAAAACTGTTTTTT. Protein sequence: CASSLRRGVTEKLFF.

CDR3 region: CASSWQRSETQYF. In DNA, the CDR3 is TGTGCCAGTAGTTGGCAGAGGTCCGAGACCCAGTACTTC. This chain uses TRBV19 with TRBJ2-5; D remains ambiguous. Germline CDR1 is LNHDA and CDR2 is SQIVND (reference sequence). CDR3 length: 13 residues. V was pared by 5 bases and J by 5 bases, with 12 bases between.